This T cell receptor (beta chain) is drawn from a study of shared T cell receptors in the human thymus. The germline V gene encodes CDR1 SEHNR and CDR2 FQNEAQ (reference sequence). The CDR3 totals 16 residues. Germline trimming cut 1 base from V and 2 bases from J; bases unmatched to any gene: 8. Using immunoSEQ multiplex PCR, the repertoire was profiled, and TCRdb retains in-frame clones only, with some absent. The repertoire holds 500,000 to 750,000 clones, with more than 75% as singletons. These same records also appear under a second study, on human thymus T cells. That source notes: Those donating were healthy Finnish infants in corrective surgery for congenital heart defects. Thymic material originated from resections removed in the course of corrective heart surgery. The authors found apparently biased V and J gene usage in thymic and blood repertoires. Reports from related research described highly overlapping thymic repertoires among unrelated individuals.

The J gene is TRBJ2-7, the V gene TRBV7-9; 7 positions agree with TRBD2. This clonotype originated in a boy under three years old with a congenital heart defect. Sequenced: thymocytes. The CDR3 DNA is TGTGCCAGCAGCTTAGTTGACGGGAGGCTAACCTACGAGCAGTACTTC. Translation: CASSLVDGRLTYEQYF.